The next 19 T cell receptor beta chains were all read from a single sample in a study of blood T cell repertoires in COVID-19. Data came from immunoSEQ multiplex PCR; TCRdb stores just in-frame clones and leaves some out. The sample records 97,000 or so clones, 82% being singletons. The sequencing sample was made of peripheral blood. These receptors came from a man older than 75 with acute or convalescent COVID-19.

V is TRBV19 and J is TRBJ1-3; tentatively, D is TRBD1 (5 bases). Trimming removed 5 bases from V and 2 bases from J, with 10 bases in between. The length of the CDR3 is 14 residues. Germline assignment: CDR1 LNHDA and CDR2 SQIVND (reference sequence). In DNA, the CDR3 is TGTGCCAGTAGTCTTTGGACACCTGGAAACACCATATATTTT. Translated: CASSLWTPGNTIYF.

The rearrangement uses TRBV27 and TRBJ1-1; D remains unclear. With 3 bases removed from V and 1 base from J, the gap between germline ends came to 33 bases. Germline values: CDR1 MNHEY, CDR2 SMNVEV (reference sequence). The CDR3 loop spans 22 amino acids. CDR3 sequence (DNA): TGTGCCAGCAGTTTTCGCTACCCAAGTATAGGAGGCGAGCCCCCGAGGAACACTGAAGCTTTCTTT. Amino acids: CASSFRYPSIGGEPPRNTEAFF.

The rearrangement uses TRBV12-3 or TRBV12-4 and TRBJ1-5; unclear D gene. V lost 6 bases and J 1 base, leaving 7 bases between the germline ends. The CDR3 runs to 13 residues. This chain's CDR3 is CASSVQSNQPQHF. Written as DNA, the CDR3 is TGTGCCAGCAGCGTTCAGAGCAATCAGCCCCAGCATTTT.

J is TRBJ2-7 and V is TRBV24-1; TRBD1 agrees at 9 bases. The germline gives CDR1 KGHDR, CDR2 SFDVKD. The CDR3 has 15 amino acids. V lost 3 bases and J lost 2; bases outside the gene matches: 4. The CDR3 nucleotides are TGTGCCACCAGTGATCAGACAGGGGGAACCTACGAGCAGTACTTC. Its protein is CATSDQTGGTYEQYF.

The V call is TRBV4-1, the J call TRBJ2-2; 8 positions agree with TRBD1. The CDR3 contains 16 residues. From germline, CDR1 is MGHRA and CDR2 YSYEKL. J lost 8 bases, V lost 2 bases, and 10 bases had no gene match. For the CDR3, the DNA is TGCGCCAGCAGCCAACGCCGGGACAGGATAAGAGGGGAGCTGTTTTTT. Translated: CASSQRRDRIRGELFF.

The V call is TRBV24-1, the J call TRBJ1-5; 7 bases match TRBD1. The V segment lost 4 bases and the J segment 2 bases; nucleotides outside the gene matches: 4. The CDR3 has 15 amino acids. CDR1 is KGHDR and CDR2 is SFDVKD in the germline V gene. The CDR3 region has the DNA TGTGCCACCAGTGACCCAACAGGGGGCAATCAGCCCCAGCATTTT. It codes for CATSDPTGGNQPQHF.

CDR3 nucleotides: TGTGCCATCAGTGAGTCCGGTCTAGCGGCAGAGACCCAGTACTTC. This sequence encodes CAISESGLAAETQYF. The V gene is TRBV10-3, the J gene TRBJ2-5; 7 bases map to TRBD2. Germline assignment: CDR1 ENHRY and CDR2 SYGVKD. The trim removed 0 bases at V and 4 bases at J, leaving 5 bases unmatched. The CDR3 runs 15 residues.

The chain is built from TRBV3-1 (or the pseudogene TRBV3-2) and TRBJ2-3; D is uncertain. The germline V gene has CDR1 LGHDT and CDR2 YNNKEL (reference sequence). The CDR3 runs 15 residues. V was clipped by 4 bases and J by 2 bases, with 13 bases between them. CDR3 loop: CASSPPQANTDTQYF. In DNA, the CDR3 is TGTGCCAGCAGCCCCCCCCAGGCTAACACAGATACGCAGTATTTT.

The chain links TRBV19 to TRBJ2-7, with 11 nucleotides matching TRBD1. Germline assignment: CDR1 LNHDA and CDR2 SQIVND (reference sequence). Trimming at V came to 5 bases and at J to 4 bases, leaving 4 bases not matched to a gene. The CDR3 is made up of 14 amino acids. The CDR3 nucleotides read TGTGCCAGTAGTGCCCGGGACAGGGGGTACGAGCAGTACTTC. Its translation: CASSARDRGYEQYF.

The rearrangement links TRBV29-1 to TRBJ2-7; D possibly corresponds to TRBD1 (6 bases). This CDR3 has 15 residues. V shed 2 bases and J shed 0 bases, with 14 bases lying between them. CDR1 SQVTM and CDR2 ANQGSEA come from the germline V gene. Written as DNA, the CDR3 is TGCAGCGTTGAATCCGGGACATCTAGCTCCTACGAGCAGTACTTC. Translated, it gives CSVESGTSSSYEQYF.

This clone has a count of ten or more. The chain couples TRBV19 to TRBJ1-6, with no clear D. Trimming left V 3 bases short and J 10 bases short, with 19 bases between. This CDR3 is 16 amino acids long. Germline CDR1 is LNHDA and CDR2 is SQIVND (reference sequence). CDR3 in DNA: TGTGCCAGTAGTATCCTCTTCACCAAGGCGGGGTCACCCCTCCACTTT. Residues: CASSILFTKAGSPLHF.

The chain links TRBV5-6 to TRBJ2-7; perhaps TRBD2 as D (6 bases). Trimming stripped 5 bases from V and 2 bases from J, with 20 bases between. Germline CDR1 and CDR2: SGHDT and YYEEEE. CDR3 size: 16 residues. The CDR3: CASSSNPGLTTYEQYF. In DNA, the CDR3 is TGTGCCAGCAGTTCAAACCCGGGACTCACGACCTACGAGCAGTACTTC.

About this clone: Possible read error: a much larger clone is one base away. The rearrangement uses TRBV7-9 and TRBJ1-2; 8 nucleotides line up with TRBD1. The trim removed 4 bases at V and 3 bases at J, leaving 4 bases unmatched. Germline loops: CDR1 SEHNR, CDR2 FQNEAQ (reference sequence). The CDR3 runs to 14 residues. The CDR3 loop is CASSSGTGDYGYTF. CDR3 in DNA: TGTGCCAGCAGCTCCGGGACAGGAGACTATGGCTACACCTTC.

The CDR3 DNA reads as TGTGCCAGTAGTCCCCAGGGGGCGCTTAACGGTCAGCCCCAGCATTTT. Residues: CASSPQGALNGQPQHF. The rearrangement joins TRBV19 to TRBJ1-5; TRBD1 matches 8 bases. The CDR3 loop spans 16 amino acids. The junction had 12 bases not matched to a gene; V was cut back by 5 bases and J by 6 bases. Germline V lookup: CDR1 LNHDA, CDR2 SQIVND (reference sequence).

V usage is TRBV28 and J usage is TRBJ1-6; 9 bases agree with TRBD1. The CDR3 consists of 15 residues. Germline V gene lookup returns CDR1 MDHEN and CDR2 SYDVKM. The ends lost 5 bases at V and 7 bases at J; junction bases unmatched: 6. CDR3 protein: CASSRRDRVNSPLHF. The CDR3 nucleotides read TGTGCCAGCAGTCGCCGGGACAGGGTGAATTCACCCCTCCACTTT.

The J gene is TRBJ2-2, the V gene TRBV7-9; 7 bases match TRBD1. Germline V lookup: CDR1 SEHNR, CDR2 FQNEAQ (reference sequence). This CDR3 region has 16 residues. V lost 7 bases, J lost 1 base, and 9 bases stayed unmatched. The DNA of the CDR3 is TGTGCCAGCATCACCGACAGGGCGAGGAACACCGGGGAGCTGTTTTTT. It is translated as CASITDRARNTGELFF.

The chain employs TRBV11-3 and TRBJ2-1; possibly TRBD1 for D (6 bases). CDR1 and CDR2 (germline): SGHNT, YENEEA. The CDR3 length is 14 residues. V was clipped by 0 bases and J by 6 bases, with 9 bases between them. The CDR3 loop reads CASSLDVDSNEQFF. Here the CDR3 DNA reads TGTGCCAGCAGCTTAGATGTGGACAGCAATGAGCAGTTCTTC.

This clone showed up just once. The chain couples TRBV6-6 to TRBJ2-7; 9 bases map to TRBD1. V dropped 6 bases and J dropped 12; count of bases not matched to a gene: 9. Per the germline V gene, CDR1 is MNHNY and CDR2 is SVGAGI (reference sequence). The CDR3 runs 12 residues. Here the CDR3 reads CASSQGQGYLYF. CDR3 in DNA: TGTGCCAGCAGCCAGGGACAGGGCTATTTGTACTTC.

This clone has a handful of counts. V usage is TRBV5-6 and J usage is TRBJ2-2; 10 nucleotides line up with TRBD1. Germline V gene lookup returns CDR1 SGHDT and CDR2 YYEEEE. The J segment lost 1 base and the V segment lost 4 bases, leaving 4 bases of the junction unmatched. CDR3 length: 16 residues. The CDR3 spells CASSVDRGRNTGELFF. CDR3 DNA sequence: TGTGCCAGCAGCGTAGACAGGGGGCGGAACACCGGGGAGCTGTTTTTT.